This passage covers 11 T cell receptor beta chains from one sample sequenced in a study of OX40 agonist ivuxolimab in advanced cancers. Method: immunoSEQ multiplex PCR; TCRdb's copy keeps in-frame clones and lacks some. The repertoire has just over 50,000 clones, around nine tenths of them found once; the top ten carry roughly 3.5%. Specimen: CD4+ or CD8+ T cells sorted from blood, collected in a trial of the OX40 agonist ivuxolimab. The receptors derive from an adult with an advanced solid tumor such as melanoma, head and neck, liver or kidney cancer.

The rearrangement links TRBV15 to TRBJ2-7; possible D gene TRBD2, 5 bases. The CDR3 loop spans 15 amino acids. Trimming cost V 1 base and J 1 base, with 11 bases left between them. The germline gives CDR1 LNHNV, CDR2 YYDKDF (reference sequence). CDR3 in amino acids: CATSRVGLPSYEQYF. For the CDR3, the DNA is TGTGCCACCAGCAGAGTTGGACTGCCGTCCTACGAGCAGTACTTC.

V is TRBV10-2 and J is TRBJ1-2, with D tentatively TRBD1 (5 bases). Trimming removed 3 bases from V and 8 bases from J, with 10 bases in between. CDR1 and CDR2 from the germline V gene are WSHSY and SAAADI. The length of the CDR3 is 12 residues. CDR3 sequence: CASSEEGTGYTF. As DNA, the CDR3 is TGCGCCAGCAGTGAAGAGGGGACCGGCTACACCTTC.

The chain employs TRBV11-2 and TRBJ2-1, with TRBD1 identical over 9 bases. With V trimmed by 5 bases and J by 1 base, 6 bases remained unmatched. Germline-derived CDR1 and CDR2 are SGHAT and FQNNGV. The CDR3 contains 16 residues. Here the CDR3 reads CASSRPGTGSYNEQFF. The CDR3 DNA sequence: TGTGCCAGCAGCAGACCCGGGACAGGGTCCTACAATGAGCAGTTCTTC.

V is TRBV5-1 and J is TRBJ2-1; D assignment may be TRBD1 or TRBD2 (5 bases each). CDR3 length: 17 amino acids. Germline loops: CDR1 SGHRS, CDR2 YFSETQ. The V and J ends lost 1 base and 0 bases respectively, with 14 bases between them. CDR3 sequence (DNA): TGCGCCAGCAGCTTGTCTTCCCGGGACGGCTCCTACAATGAGCAGTTCTTC. Translating it yields CASSLSSRDGSYNEQFF. Looking up the rest from reference TRBV5-1 and TRBJ2-1 gives the full variable domain: KAGVTQTPRYLIKTRGQQVTLSCSPISGHRSVSWYQQTPGQGLQFLFEYFSETQRNKGNFPGRFSGRQFSNSRSEMNVSTLELGDSALYLCASSLSSRDGSYNEQFFGPGTRLTVL.

The V call is TRBV2, the J call TRBJ2-2; TRBD2 matches 10 bases. CDR1 SNHLY and CDR2 FYNNEI come from the germline V gene. V shed 2 bases and J 8 bases; nucleotides not matched to a gene: 8. The CDR3 spans 16 residues. CDR3 region: CASSERASGSLGELFF. The CDR3 region has the DNA TGTGCCAGCAGTGAAAGGGCTAGCGGGAGTTTAGGGGAGCTGTTTTTT.

This clone was observed once. This chain connects TRBV28 to TRBJ2-1, with 9 bases lining up with TRBD2. Germline V gives CDR1 MDHEN, CDR2 SYDVKM. The CDR3 runs 15 residues. The ends lost 3 bases at V and 6 bases at J; junction bases unmatched: 6. In nucleotides, the CDR3 is TGTGCCAGCAGTTTGGGGGGACTAGCCCTCAATGAGCAGTTCTTC. This gives the protein CASSLGGLALNEQFF.

The table lists this clone with a count of one. This chain links TRBV21-1 with TRBJ2-7; the table assigns TRBD2, which was not confirmed against the DNA. TRBV21-1 is annotated as a pseudogene. The CDR3 runs to 18 residues. CDR3 nucleotides: TGTGCCAGCAGCCCAGGGGAGTCATTAGCGGGAGGGCCCTACGAGCAGTACTTC. Translated: CASSPGESLAGGPYEQYF.

The V and J genes are TRBV5-1 and TRBJ2-5; D may be TRBD1 (5 bases). Looked up from germline, CDR1 is SGHRS and CDR2 is YFSETQ. V lost 3 bases to trimming and J lost 3 bases, with 18 bases between them. CDR3 length: 16 amino acids. The chain's CDR3 is CASSSVDMDGKETQYF. Here the CDR3 DNA reads TGCGCCAGCAGCTCGGTGGACATGGACGGAAAAGAGACCCAGTACTTC. The whole variable domain, remainder taken from reference TRBV5-1 and TRBJ2-5, is KAGVTQTPRYLIKTRGQQVTLSCSPISGHRSVSWYQQTPGQGLQFLFEYFSETQRNKGNFPGRFSGRQFSNSRSEMNVSTLELGDSALYLCASSSVDMDGKETQYFGPGTRLLVL.

This CDR3 is CASSPPWIYEQYF. CDR3 DNA sequence: TGTGCCAGCTCACCACCGTGGATATACGAGCAGTACTTC. The chain couples TRBV18 to TRBJ2-7; D ambiguous. V was pared by 0 bases and J by 4 bases, with 7 bases between. Germline V lookup: CDR1 KGHSH, CDR2 LQKENI. The CDR3 spans 13 residues.

This rearrangement joins TRBV7-3 to TRBJ2-3, with D perhaps matching TRBD1 or TRBD2 (5 bases each). CDR1 SGHTA and CDR2 FQGTGA come from the germline V gene. The CDR3 length is 13 residues. V was cut by 1 base and J by 4 bases, with 6 bases left in between. This chain's CDR3 is CASSLRGADTQYF. Here the CDR3 DNA reads TGTGCCAGCAGCTTAAGAGGGGCAGATACGCAGTATTTT.

V is TRBV5-6 and J is TRBJ1-5; D unclear. V was trimmed by 0 bases and J by 1 base, leaving 11 bases between them. CDR3 length: 16 residues. Germline V gives CDR1 SGHDT, CDR2 YYEEEE. CDR3 DNA sequence: TGTGCCAGCAGCTTGGGGGTTGGAAGCAGCAATCAGCCCCAGCATTTT. It specifies CASSLGVGSSNQPQHF.